This T cell receptor (beta chain) is from a study of cytomegalovirus exposure and HLA in healthy donors. In this sample, this clone turned up once. Its specificity is unknown. The CDR3 has 15 residues. Findings and caveats of the study: Investigators reported some 150 TCR beta chains as tied to cytomegalovirus.

The PCR used 60 Vbeta and 13 Jbeta primers. Repertoires were generated with immunoSEQ multiplex PCR, while TCRdb's copy carries only in-frame clones and drops some. The sample lists 150,000 or so clones, about 80% occurring once. The sequence was obtained from a man aged 25 to 45 in good health and CMV-seropositive. Sequencing input: PBMCs. This chain connects TRBV21-1 to TRBJ2-4; the table gives TRBD1 as D, unverified against the DNA. TRBV21-1 is given as a pseudogene. CDR3 protein: CASSLGTGAKNIQYF. As DNA, the CDR3 is TGTGCCAGCAGCCTCGGGACAGGGGCCAAAAACATTCAGTACTTC.